This TCR beta chain was retrieved from a study of cytomegalovirus exposure and HLA in healthy donors. The wider study: From about 170 million T cells, an earlier analysis saw approximately 110 million unique TCR beta sequences.

V was pared by 6 bases and J by 1 base, with 11 bases between. Germline V gives CDR1 SGHDT, CDR2 YYEEEE. This CDR3 is 13 amino acids long. General study findings and limits: Presence/absence analyses took donor sequencing depth as roughly uniform.

This clone came up once. Its matching antigen is unknown. With 60 Vbeta and 13 Jbeta primers, the PCR was carried out. Some clones are missing from TCRdb's copy, which holds only in-frame ones; the method was immunoSEQ multiplex PCR. The sample holds about 130,000 clones, roughly 81% seen once. Sequences were obtained from PBMCs. This TCR was sampled from a woman aged 25-40 years in good health and CMV-seronegative. The rearrangement links TRBV5-6 to TRBJ2-7; no definite D call. As DNA, the CDR3 is TGTGCCAGCAAACACGCCGGGTCCTACGAGCAGTACTTC. Protein product: CASKHAGSYEQYF.